Ten or more counts support the clone carrying this TCR beta chain. TCRdb ran MiXCR on the 5' RACE reads and lists one entry per CDR3 protein. This sample carries about 31,000 distinct CDR3 sequences, around 7.2% of them seen once, and the ten largest clones take over 9.5%. This specimen belongs to a study of CD8 T cells in ankylosing spondylitis. This TCR derives from a male donor with ankylosing spondylitis or in good health (not recorded which). Sequencing was done on a sample of blood, either unsorted or a sorted T cell fraction (not recorded which).

The DNA for the CDR3 is TGTGCCAGCACCGAGGGGGGGTTCTACGAGCAGTACTTC. This sequence encodes CASTEGGFYEQYF. The V gene is TRBV28, the J gene TRBJ2-7; D possibly corresponds to TRBD2 (7 bases). The germline V and J ends were trimmed by 7 bases and 3 bases, with 13 bases remaining between them. This CDR3 region has 13 residues. Germline V lookup: CDR1 MDHEN, CDR2 SYDVKM.